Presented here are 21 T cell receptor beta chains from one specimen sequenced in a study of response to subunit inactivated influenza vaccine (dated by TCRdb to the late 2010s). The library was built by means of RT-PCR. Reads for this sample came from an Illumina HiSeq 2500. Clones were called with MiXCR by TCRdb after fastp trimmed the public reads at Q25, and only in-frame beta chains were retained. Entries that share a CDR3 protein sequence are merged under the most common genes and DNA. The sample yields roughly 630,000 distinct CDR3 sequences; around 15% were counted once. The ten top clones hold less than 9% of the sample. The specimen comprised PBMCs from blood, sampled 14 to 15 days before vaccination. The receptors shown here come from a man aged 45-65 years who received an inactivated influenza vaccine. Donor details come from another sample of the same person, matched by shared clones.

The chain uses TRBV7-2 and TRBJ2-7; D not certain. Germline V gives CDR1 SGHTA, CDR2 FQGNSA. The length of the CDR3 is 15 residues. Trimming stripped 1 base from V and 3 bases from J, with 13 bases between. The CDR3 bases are TGTGCCAGCAGCTTAGTACCGTACTCTATCTACGAGCAGTACTTC. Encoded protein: CASSLVPYSIYEQYF. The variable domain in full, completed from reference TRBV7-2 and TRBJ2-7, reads GAGVSQSPSNKVTEKGKDVELRCDPISGHTALYWYRQSLGQGLEFLIYFQGNSAPDKSGLPSDRFSAERTGGSVSTLTIQRTQQEDSAVYLCASSLVPYSIYEQYFGPGTRLTVT.

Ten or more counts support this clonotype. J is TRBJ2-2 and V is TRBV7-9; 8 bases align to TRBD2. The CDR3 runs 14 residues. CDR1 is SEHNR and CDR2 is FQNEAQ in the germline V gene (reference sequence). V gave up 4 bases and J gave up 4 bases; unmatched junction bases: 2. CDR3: CASSWTSRTGELFF. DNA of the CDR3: TGTGCCAGCAGCTGGACTAGCCGCACCGGGGAGCTGTTTTTT.

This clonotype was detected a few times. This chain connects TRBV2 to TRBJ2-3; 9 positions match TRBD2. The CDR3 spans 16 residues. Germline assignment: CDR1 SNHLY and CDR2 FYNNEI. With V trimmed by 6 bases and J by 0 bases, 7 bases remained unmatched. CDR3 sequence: CASRKRTSVSTDTQYF. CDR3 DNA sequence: TGTGCCAGCAGGAAGAGGACTAGCGTTAGCACAGATACGCAGTATTTT.

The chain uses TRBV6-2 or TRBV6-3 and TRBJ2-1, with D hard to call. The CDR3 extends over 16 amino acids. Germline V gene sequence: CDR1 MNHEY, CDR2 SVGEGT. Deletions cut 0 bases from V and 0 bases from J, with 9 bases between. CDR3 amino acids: CASSYSTPGSYNEQFF. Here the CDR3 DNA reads TGTGCCAGCAGTTACTCGACCCCGGGCTCCTACAATGAGCAGTTCTTC.

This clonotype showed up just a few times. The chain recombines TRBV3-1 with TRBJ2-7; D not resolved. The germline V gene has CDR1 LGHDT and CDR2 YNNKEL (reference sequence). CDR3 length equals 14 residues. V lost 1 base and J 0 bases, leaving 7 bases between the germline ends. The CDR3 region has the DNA TGTGCCAGCAGCCAAGTCCAGAGCTCCTACGAGCAGTACTTC. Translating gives CASSQVQSSYEQYF.

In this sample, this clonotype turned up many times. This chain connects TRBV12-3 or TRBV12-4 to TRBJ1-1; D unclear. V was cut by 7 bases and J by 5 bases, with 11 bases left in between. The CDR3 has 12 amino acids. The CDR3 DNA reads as TGTGCCAGCACCTTCGGAGGGACTGAAGCTTTCTTT. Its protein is CASTFGGTEAFF.

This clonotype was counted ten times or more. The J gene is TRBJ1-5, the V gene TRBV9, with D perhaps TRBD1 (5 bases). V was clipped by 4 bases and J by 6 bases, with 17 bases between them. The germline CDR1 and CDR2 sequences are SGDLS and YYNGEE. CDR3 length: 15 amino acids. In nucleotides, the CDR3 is TGTGCCAGCAGCCTCGGGGGGGGTTCGGGTCAGCCCCAGCATTTT. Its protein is CASSLGGGSGQPQHF.

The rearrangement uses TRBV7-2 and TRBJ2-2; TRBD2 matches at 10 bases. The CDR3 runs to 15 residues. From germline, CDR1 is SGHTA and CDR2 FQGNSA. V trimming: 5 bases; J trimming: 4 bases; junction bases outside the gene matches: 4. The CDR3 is CASSMSGRVTGELFF. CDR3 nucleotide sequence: TGTGCCAGCAGCATGAGCGGGAGGGTCACCGGGGAGCTGTTTTTT.

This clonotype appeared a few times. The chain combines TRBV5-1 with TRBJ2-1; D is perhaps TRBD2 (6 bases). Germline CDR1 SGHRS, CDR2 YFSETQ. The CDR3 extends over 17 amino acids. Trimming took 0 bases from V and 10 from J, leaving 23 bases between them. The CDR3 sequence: CASSLATVQYGGSEQFF. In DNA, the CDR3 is TGCGCCAGCAGCTTGGCCACTGTACAGTACGGAGGGAGCGAGCAGTTCTTC.

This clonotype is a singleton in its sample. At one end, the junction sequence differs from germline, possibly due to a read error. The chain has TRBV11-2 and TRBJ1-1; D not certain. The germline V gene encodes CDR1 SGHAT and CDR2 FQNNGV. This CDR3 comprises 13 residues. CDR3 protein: CASSLNLYTEAIF. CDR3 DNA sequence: TGTGCCAGCAGCTTAAATCTGTACACTGAAGCTATCTTT.

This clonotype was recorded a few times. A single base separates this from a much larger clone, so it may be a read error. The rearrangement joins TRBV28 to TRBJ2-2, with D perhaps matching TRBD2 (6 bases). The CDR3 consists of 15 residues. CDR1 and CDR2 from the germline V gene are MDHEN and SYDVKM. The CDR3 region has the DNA TGTGCCAGCATTTTATGGGCGGGGAGCACCGGGGAGCTGTTTTTT. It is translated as CASILWAGSTGELFF.

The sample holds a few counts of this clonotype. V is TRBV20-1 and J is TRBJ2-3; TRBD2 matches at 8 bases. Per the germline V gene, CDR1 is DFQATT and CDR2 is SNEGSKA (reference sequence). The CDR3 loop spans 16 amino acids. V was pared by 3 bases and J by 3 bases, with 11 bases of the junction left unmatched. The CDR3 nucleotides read TGCAGTGCTAGCCAGATACGTAGCGGGAATACAGATACGCAGTATTTT. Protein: CSASQIRSGNTDTQYF.

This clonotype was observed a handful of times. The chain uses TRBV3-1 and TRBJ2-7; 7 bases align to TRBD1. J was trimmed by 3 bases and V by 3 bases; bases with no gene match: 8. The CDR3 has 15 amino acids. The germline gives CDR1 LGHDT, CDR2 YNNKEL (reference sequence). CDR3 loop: CASSQDSGTVYEQYF. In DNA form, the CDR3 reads TGTGCCAGCAGCCAGGATTCCGGGACAGTCTACGAGCAGTACTTC.

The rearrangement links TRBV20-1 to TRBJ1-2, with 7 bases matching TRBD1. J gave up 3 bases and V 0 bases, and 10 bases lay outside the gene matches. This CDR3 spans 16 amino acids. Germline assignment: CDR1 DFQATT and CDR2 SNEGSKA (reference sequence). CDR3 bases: TGCAGTGCTAGAGATCGTGTAGGGGGCAGATACTATGGCTACACCTTC. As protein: CSARDRVGGRYYGYTF.

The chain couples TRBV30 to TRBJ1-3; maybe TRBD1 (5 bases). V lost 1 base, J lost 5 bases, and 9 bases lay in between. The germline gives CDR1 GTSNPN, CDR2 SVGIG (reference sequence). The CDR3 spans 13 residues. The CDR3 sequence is CAWSGEGRNTIYF. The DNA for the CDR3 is TGTGCCTGGAGTGGGGAGGGGAGAAACACCATATATTTT. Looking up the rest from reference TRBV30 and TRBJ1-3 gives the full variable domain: SQTIHQWPATLVQPVGSPLSLECTVEGTSNPNLYWYRQAAGRGLQLLFYSVGIGQISSEVPQNLSASRPQDRQFILSSKKLLLSDSGFYLCAWSGEGRNTIYFGEGSWLTVV.

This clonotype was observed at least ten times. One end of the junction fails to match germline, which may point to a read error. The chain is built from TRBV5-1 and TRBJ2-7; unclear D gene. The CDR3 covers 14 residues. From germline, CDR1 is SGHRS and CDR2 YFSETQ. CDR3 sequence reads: CASSLVPGSYEQYF. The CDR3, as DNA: TGTGCCAGCAGTTTAGTTCCCGGGTCCTACGAGCAGTACTTC.

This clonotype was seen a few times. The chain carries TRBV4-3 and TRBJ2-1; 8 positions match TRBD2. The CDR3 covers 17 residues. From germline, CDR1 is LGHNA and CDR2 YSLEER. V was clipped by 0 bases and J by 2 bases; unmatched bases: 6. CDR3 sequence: CASSQEPSGGAYNEQFF. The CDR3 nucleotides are TGCGCCAGCAGCCAAGAGCCCTCGGGGGGGGCCTACAATGAGCAGTTCTTC.

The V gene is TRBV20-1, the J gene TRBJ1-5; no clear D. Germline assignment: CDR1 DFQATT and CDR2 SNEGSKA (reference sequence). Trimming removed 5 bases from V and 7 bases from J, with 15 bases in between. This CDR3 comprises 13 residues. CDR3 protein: CSAHRARGQPQHF. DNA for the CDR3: TGCAGTGCTCACCGGGCCCGCGGGCAGCCCCAGCATTTT.

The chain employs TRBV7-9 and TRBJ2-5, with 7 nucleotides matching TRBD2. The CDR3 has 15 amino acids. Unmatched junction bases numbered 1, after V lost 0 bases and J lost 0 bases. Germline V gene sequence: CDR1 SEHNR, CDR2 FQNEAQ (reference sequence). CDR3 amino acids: CASSLALADQETQYF. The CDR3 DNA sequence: TGTGCCAGCAGCTTAGCGCTAGCGGACCAAGAGACCCAGTACTTC. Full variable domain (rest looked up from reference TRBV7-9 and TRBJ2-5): DTGVSQNPRHKITKRGQNVTFRCDPISEHNRLYWYRQTLGQGPEFLTYFQNEAQLEKSRLLSDRFSAERPKGSFSTLEIQRTEQGDSAMYLCASSLALADQETQYFGPGTRLLVL.

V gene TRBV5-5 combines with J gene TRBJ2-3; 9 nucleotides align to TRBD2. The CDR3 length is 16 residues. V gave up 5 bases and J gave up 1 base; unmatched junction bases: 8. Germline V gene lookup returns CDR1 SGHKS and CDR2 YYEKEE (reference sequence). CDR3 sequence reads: CASRSGPSGGTDTQYF. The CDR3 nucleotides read TGTGCCAGCAGGTCAGGCCCTAGCGGGGGCACAGATACGCAGTATTTT.

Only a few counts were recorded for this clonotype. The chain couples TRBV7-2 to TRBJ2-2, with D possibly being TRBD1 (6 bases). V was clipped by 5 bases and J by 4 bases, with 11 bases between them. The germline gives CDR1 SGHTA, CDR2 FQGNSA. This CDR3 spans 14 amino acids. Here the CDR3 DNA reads TGTGCCAGCAGCCCGACACAGGGCACCGGGGAGCTGTTTTTT. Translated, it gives CASSPTQGTGELFF.